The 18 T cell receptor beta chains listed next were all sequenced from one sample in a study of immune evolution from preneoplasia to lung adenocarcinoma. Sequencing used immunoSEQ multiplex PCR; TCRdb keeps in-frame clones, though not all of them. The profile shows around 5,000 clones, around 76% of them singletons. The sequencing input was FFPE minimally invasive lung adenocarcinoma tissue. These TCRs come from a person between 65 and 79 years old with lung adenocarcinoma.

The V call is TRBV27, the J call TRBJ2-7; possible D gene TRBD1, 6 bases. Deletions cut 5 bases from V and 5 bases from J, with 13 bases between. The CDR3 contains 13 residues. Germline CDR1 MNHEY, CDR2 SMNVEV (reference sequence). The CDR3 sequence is CASSPGQTNEQYF. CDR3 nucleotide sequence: TGTGCCAGCAGTCCGGGACAAACCAACGAGCAGTACTTC.

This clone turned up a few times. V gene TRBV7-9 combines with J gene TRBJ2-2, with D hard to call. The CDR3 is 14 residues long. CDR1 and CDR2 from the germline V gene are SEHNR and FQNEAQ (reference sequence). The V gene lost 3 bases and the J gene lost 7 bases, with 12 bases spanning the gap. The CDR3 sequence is CASSFTVAGGELFF. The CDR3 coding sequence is TGTGCCAGCAGCTTTACCGTGGCAGGCGGGGAGCTGTTTTTT.

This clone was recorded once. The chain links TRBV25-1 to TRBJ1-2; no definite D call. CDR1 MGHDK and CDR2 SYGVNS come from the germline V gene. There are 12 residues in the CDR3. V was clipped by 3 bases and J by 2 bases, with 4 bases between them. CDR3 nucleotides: TGTGCCAGCAGTGATCACAACTATGGCTACACCTTC. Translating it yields CASSDHNYGYTF.

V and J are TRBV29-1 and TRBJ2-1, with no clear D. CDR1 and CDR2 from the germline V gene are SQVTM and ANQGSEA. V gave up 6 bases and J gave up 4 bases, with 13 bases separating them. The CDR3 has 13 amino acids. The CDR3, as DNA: TGCAGCGTCACCCAGCGTGATTACAATGAGCAGTTCTTC. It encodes CSVTQRDYNEQFF.

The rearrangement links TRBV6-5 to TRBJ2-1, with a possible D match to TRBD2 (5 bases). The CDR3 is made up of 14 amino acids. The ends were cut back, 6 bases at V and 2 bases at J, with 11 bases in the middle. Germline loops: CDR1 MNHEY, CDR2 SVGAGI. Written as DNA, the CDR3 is TGTGCCAGCAGCCCGGGGAGAACCTACAATGAGCAGTTCTTC. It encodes CASSPGRTYNEQFF.

DNA of the CDR3: TGTGCCAGCAGCCAATCAGAACGATCCTCTGGGGCCAACGTCCTGACTTTC. Encoded protein: CASSQSERSSGANVLTF. V and J are TRBV16 and TRBJ2-6; D not resolved. Trimming removed 0 bases from V and 0 bases from J, with 9 bases in between. The CDR3 loop spans 17 amino acids. Germline V CDR1 and CDR2: KGHSY, FQNENV.

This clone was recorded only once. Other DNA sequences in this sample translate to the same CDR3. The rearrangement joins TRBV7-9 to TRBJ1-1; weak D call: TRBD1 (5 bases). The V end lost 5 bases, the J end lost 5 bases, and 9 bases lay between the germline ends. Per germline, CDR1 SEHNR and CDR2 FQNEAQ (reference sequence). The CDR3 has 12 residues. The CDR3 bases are TGTGCCAGCAGCCCTAGGGGAACTGAAGCTTTCTTT. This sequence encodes CASSPRGTEAFF.

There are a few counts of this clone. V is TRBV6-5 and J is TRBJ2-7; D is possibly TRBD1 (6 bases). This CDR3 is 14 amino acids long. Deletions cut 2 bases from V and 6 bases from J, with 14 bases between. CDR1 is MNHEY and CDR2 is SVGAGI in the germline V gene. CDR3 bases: TGTGCCAGCAGTTACCATGGGGGCGGCTCCGAGCAGTACTTC. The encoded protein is CASSYHGGGSEQYF.

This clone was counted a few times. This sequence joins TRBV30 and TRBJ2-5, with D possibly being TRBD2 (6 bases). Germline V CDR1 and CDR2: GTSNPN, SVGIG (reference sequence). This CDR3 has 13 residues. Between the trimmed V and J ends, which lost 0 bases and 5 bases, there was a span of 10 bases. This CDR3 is CAWSVRGVETQYF. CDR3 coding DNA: TGTGCCTGGAGTGTACGCGGGGTGGAGACCCAGTACTTC.

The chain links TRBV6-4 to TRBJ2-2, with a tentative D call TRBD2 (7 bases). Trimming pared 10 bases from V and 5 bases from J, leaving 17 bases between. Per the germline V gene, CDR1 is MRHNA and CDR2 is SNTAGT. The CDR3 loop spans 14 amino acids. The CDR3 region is CATRRGGETGELFF. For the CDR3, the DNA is TGTGCCACCCGGAGGGGGGGTGAAACCGGGGAGCTGTTTTTT.

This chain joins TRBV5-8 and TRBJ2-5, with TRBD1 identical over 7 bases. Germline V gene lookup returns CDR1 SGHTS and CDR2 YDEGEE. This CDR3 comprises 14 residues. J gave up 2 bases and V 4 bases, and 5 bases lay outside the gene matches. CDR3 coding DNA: TGTGCCAGCAGCCCGCAGGGACAGCAAGAGACCCAGTACTTC. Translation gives CASSPQGQQETQYF.

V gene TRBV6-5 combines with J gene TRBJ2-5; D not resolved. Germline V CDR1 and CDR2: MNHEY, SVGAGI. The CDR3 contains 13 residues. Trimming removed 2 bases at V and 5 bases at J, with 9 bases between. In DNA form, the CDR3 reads TGTGCCAGCAGTTACGGAGTAATCGAGACCCAGTACTTC. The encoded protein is CASSYGVIETQYF.

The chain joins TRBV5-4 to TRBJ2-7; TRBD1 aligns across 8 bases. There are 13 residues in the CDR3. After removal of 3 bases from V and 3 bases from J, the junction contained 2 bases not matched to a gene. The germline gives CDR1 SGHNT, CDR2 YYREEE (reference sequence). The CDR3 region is CASSYGQGYEQYF. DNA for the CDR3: TGTGCCAGCAGCTATGGACAGGGCTACGAGCAGTACTTC.

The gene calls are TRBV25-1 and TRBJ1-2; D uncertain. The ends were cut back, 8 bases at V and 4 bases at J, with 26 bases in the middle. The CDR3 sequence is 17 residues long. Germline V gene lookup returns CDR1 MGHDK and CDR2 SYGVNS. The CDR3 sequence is CASSPVGGSGPFYGYTF. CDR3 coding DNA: TGTGCCAGCTCTCCCGTTGGAGGGTCGGGCCCCTTCTATGGCTACACCTTC.

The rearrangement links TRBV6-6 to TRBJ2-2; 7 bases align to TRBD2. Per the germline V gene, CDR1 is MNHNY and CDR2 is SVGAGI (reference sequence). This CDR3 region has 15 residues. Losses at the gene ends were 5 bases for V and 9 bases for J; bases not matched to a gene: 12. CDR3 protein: CASSPSGEGTRELFF. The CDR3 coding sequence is TGTGCCAGCAGTCCCTCGGGGGAGGGGACCAGGGAGCTGTTTTTT.

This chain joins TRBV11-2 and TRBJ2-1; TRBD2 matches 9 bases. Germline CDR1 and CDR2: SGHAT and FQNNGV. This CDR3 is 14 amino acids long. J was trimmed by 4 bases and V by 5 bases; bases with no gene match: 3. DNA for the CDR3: TGTGCCAGCAGCAGGCTAGCGGGATACAATGAGCAGTTCTTC. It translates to CASSRLAGYNEQFF. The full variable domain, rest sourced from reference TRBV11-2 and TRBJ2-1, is EAGVAQSPRYKIIEKRQSVAFWCNPISGHATLYWYQQILGQGPKLLIQFQNNGVVDDSQLPKDRFSAERLKGVDSTLKIQPAKLEDSAVYLCASSRLAGYNEQFFGPGTRLTVL.

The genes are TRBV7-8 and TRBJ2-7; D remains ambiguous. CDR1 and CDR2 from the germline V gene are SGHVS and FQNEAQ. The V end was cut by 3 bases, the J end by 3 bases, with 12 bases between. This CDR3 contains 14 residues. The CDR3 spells CASSFRSRSYEQYF. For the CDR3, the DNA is TGTGCCAGCAGCTTTAGGTCCAGGAGCTACGAGCAGTACTTC.

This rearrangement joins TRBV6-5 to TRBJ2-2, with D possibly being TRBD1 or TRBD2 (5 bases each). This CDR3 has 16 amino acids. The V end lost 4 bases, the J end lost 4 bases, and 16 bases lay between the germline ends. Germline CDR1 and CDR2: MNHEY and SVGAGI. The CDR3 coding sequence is TGTGCCAGCAGTTGGGGGTGGGGCCGCGGCACCGGGGAGCTGTTTTTT. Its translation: CASSWGWGRGTGELFF.